This TCR beta chain was obtained from a study of CD8+ T cells in alopecia areata. Following RNA extraction, reverse transcription yielded cDNA that acted as the sequencing template. TCRdb keeps only in-frame clones here, not all; method: immunoSEQ multiplex PCR. The table shows approximately 150,000 clones, with 67% occurring only once. This specimen consisted of CD8+ T cells sorted from blood, obtained at week 0. This clonotype originated in a human donor with alopecia areata.

CDR3 residues: CASGDRGPAYEQYF. DNA of the CDR3: TGTGCCAGCGGGGACAGGGGGCCCGCCTACGAGCAGTACTTC. The chain carries TRBV27 and TRBJ2-7, with 12 nucleotides matching TRBD1. V lost 8 bases to trimming and J lost 2 bases; unmatched junction nucleotides: 4. This CDR3 region has 14 residues. Germline assignment: CDR1 MNHEY and CDR2 SMNVEV (reference sequence).